These 10 T cell receptor beta chains share one sample of origin, sequenced in a study of blood T cell repertoires in COVID-19. Profiled with immunoSEQ multiplex PCR; TCRdb holds only in-frame clones, not every one. The sample lists 450,000 or so clones; approximately 90% were seen once. The sequenced material came from peripheral blood. The receptors here all came from a middle-aged woman with COVID-19, enrolled during active disease.

V gene TRBV4-3 combines with J gene TRBJ2-1; 7 bases match TRBD2. The CDR3 length is 16 residues. The trim removed 4 bases at V and 0 bases at J, leaving 6 bases unmatched. The germline gives CDR1 LGHNA, CDR2 YSLEER. CDR3 region: CASSPRGGNSYNEQFF. CDR3 bases: TGCGCCAGCAGCCCCCGCGGGGGAAACTCCTACAATGAGCAGTTCTTC.

The rearrangement joins TRBV7-2 to TRBJ1-1; D not certain. The germline V gene encodes CDR1 SGHTA and CDR2 FQGNSA. CDR3 size: 14 residues. V was clipped by 1 base and J by 0 bases, with 6 bases between them. CDR3 loop: CASSLVRVNTEAFF. The DNA of the CDR3 is TGTGCCAGCAGCTTAGTTCGGGTGAACACTGAAGCTTTCTTT.

The chain couples TRBV4-3 to TRBJ2-7; D may be TRBD2 (6 bases). The germline CDR1 and CDR2 sequences are LGHNA and YSLEER. The germline V and J ends were trimmed by 4 bases and 3 bases, with 25 bases remaining between them. This CDR3 is built from 18 residues. The CDR3 DNA reads TGCGCCAGCAGCCCTAGCGCAGGGACCTTTGAGGTCTTCTACGAGCAGTACTTC. As protein: CASSPSAGTFEVFYEQYF.

J is TRBJ2-7 and V is TRBV19, with 8 bases aligning to TRBD1. From germline, CDR1 is LNHDA and CDR2 SQIVND (reference sequence). The CDR3 covers 15 residues. V lost 5 bases to trimming and J lost 5 bases; unmatched junction nucleotides: 11. The CDR3 spells CASSYLGDRSHEQYF. DNA of the CDR3: TGTGCCAGTAGTTACCTTGGGGACAGGTCCCACGAGCAGTACTTC. The entire variable domain, with the rest obtained from reference TRBV19 and TRBJ2-7, is as follows: DGGITQSPKYLFRKEGQNVTLSCEQNLNHDAMYWYRQDPGQGLRLIYYSQIVNDFQKGDIAEGYSVSREKKESFPLTVTSAQKNPTAFYLCASSYLGDRSHEQYFGPGTRLTVT.

This chain uses TRBV7-9 with TRBJ1-1; D call uncertain. With 3 bases removed from V and 0 bases from J, the gap between germline ends came to 5 bases. Germline CDR1 reads SEHNR; CDR2 reads FQNEAQ (reference sequence). This CDR3 region has 13 residues. This CDR3 reads CASSFRVNTEAFF. The DNA for the CDR3 is TGTGCCAGCAGCTTTAGAGTGAACACTGAAGCTTTCTTT.

This clone was detected only once. The chain links TRBV30 to TRBJ1-2; the D gene is possibly TRBD1 (5 bases). CDR1 is GTSNPN and CDR2 is SVGIG in the germline V gene (reference sequence). Trimming left V 4 bases short and J 0 bases short, with 12 bases between. The CDR3 loop spans 14 amino acids. CDR3 sequence: CAWTPRGANYGYTF. The CDR3 DNA follows: TGTGCCTGGACCCCGCGGGGGGCTAACTATGGCTACACCTTC.

The rearrangement joins TRBV5-1 to TRBJ2-3; perhaps TRBD2 as D (5 bases). This CDR3 spans 17 amino acids. Germline values: CDR1 SGHRS, CDR2 YFSETQ. V lost 2 bases, J lost 2 bases, and 18 bases lay in between. The CDR3 is CASSLISGRRYTDTQYF. The CDR3 nucleotides read TGCGCCAGCAGCTTAATTTCCGGGCGGAGGTACACAGATACGCAGTATTTT.

Only one count was recorded for this clone. Other DNA sequences within the sample encode an identical CDR3. The rearrangement links TRBV4-3 to TRBJ1-1; 7 nucleotides agree with TRBD1. Per the germline V gene, CDR1 is LGHNA and CDR2 is YSLEER. The CDR3 is made up of 15 amino acids. Unmatched junction bases numbered 3, after V lost 1 base and J lost 1 base. CDR3 bases: TGCGCCAGCAGCCAAGGGAGGACAGGGAACACTGAAGCTTTCTTT. It encodes CASSQGRTGNTEAFF.

The rearrangement links TRBV14 to TRBJ2-3; 11 bases fit TRBD2. Trimming took 0 bases from V and 2 from J; bases not matched to a gene: 10. This CDR3 is 19 amino acids long. The germline CDR1 and CDR2 sequences are SGHDN and FVKESK. CDR3 coding DNA: TGTGCCAGCAGCCAAGAGTCCCGCGTACTAGCGGGGGTCACAGATACGCAGTATTTT. Encoded protein: CASSQESRVLAGVTDTQYF.

The V gene is TRBV7-8, the J gene TRBJ1-2, with D maybe TRBD1 (5 bases). V lost 3 bases to trimming and J lost 2 bases, with 10 bases between them. CDR1 SGHVS and CDR2 FQNEAQ come from the germline V gene. The CDR3 spans 14 residues. CDR3 nucleotide sequence: TGTGCCAGCAGCTTGACAGACTTAAACTATGGCTACACCTTC. The encoded protein is CASSLTDLNYGYTF.